This T cell receptor beta chain was retrieved from a study of memory B cells and T cells in multiple sclerosis. A word on this clone: Its antigen is as yet unknown.

There are 17 residues in the CDR3. Germline values: CDR1 SGHRS, CDR2 YFSETQ. V dropped 4 bases and J dropped 0; count of bases not matched to a gene: 9. The table came from immunoSEQ multiplex PCR; TCRdb's copy has only in-frame clones and leaves some out. This sample has about 46,000 clones, with approximately 80% found just once. Stimulus-free culture yielded autoproliferating CFSE-dim and non-proliferating CFSE-high T cells, each sequenced separately. Cultures began with about 4.6x10^7 CFSE-labeled PBMCs, unstimulated for 6 to 7 days, with replicate wells pooled. This clonotype originated in a human donor with multiple sclerosis. The rearrangement uses TRBV5-1 and TRBJ2-3; the match to TRBD2 covers 9 bases. What was sequenced was PBMCs from blood kept in culture. CDR3 residues: CASSGASGKASTDTQYF. Here the CDR3 DNA reads TGCGCCAGCAGCGGTGCTAGCGGGAAAGCTAGCACAGATACGCAGTATTTT.